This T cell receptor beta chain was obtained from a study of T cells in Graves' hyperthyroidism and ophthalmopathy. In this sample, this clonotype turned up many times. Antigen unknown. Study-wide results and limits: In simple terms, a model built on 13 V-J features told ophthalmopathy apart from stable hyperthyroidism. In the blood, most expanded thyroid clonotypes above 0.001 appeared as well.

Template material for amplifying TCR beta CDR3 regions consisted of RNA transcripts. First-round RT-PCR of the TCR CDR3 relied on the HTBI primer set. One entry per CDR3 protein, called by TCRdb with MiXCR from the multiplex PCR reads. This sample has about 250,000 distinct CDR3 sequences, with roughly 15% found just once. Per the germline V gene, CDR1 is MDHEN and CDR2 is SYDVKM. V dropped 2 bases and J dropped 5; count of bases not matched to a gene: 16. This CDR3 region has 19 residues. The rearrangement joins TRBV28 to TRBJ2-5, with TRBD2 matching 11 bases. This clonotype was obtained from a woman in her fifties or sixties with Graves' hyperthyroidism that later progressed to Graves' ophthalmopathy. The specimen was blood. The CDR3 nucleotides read TGTGCCAGCAGTTTAGAGGTTCTAGCGGGAGGCCAAGGGGGGGAGACCCAGTACTTC. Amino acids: CASSLEVLAGGQGGETQYF.